This TCR beta chain was sequenced in a study of T cell repertoires in cytomegalovirus infection. Across the study: It was recently identified HLA-C-restricted and well-studied HLA-B-restricted CMV epitopes that the study used. Both CMV infection and a matching HLA type were indicated by public TCR beta signatures.

Note on this clonotype: Its specificity is not known.

Trimming pared 5 bases from V and 7 bases from J, leaving 15 bases between. The CDR3 consists of 13 residues. Germline CDR1 reads WNHNN; CDR2 reads SYGVQD (reference sequence). TCRdb called the reads again in MiXCR, with one record for every CDR3 protein. The sample includes roughly 920,000 distinct CDR3 sequences, around 30% of them seen just once. The specimen comprised cultured CD8+ T cells from PBMCs, sampled from culture after CMV antigen stimulation. The sequence was obtained from a human donor in good health (CMV status not recorded). Some clones in this sample may be carry-over from other donors' samples. The gene calls are TRBV10-1 and TRBJ2-7; the D gene is possibly TRBD2 (5 bases). The CDR3 here is CASSRDQAGEQYF. CDR3 nucleotides: TGCGCCAGCAGTCGGGATCAGGCCGGGGAGCAGTACTTC.